Each of the 9 T cell receptor beta chains below was sequenced from the same sample in a study of cytomegalovirus exposure and HLA in healthy donors. It was with 60 Vbeta and 13 Jbeta primers that the PCR ran. The data were produced by immunoSEQ multiplex PCR, yet TCRdb's version contains in-frame clones alone and is incomplete. The repertoire consists of approximately 160,000 clones, with about 70% occurring once and the leading ten covering less than 3.5%. Sequenced: PBMCs. The receptors come from a woman aged 40 to 50 in good health and CMV-seropositive.

This clone has just a few counts. The gene calls are TRBV5-4 and TRBJ2-3; 11 bases are a match to TRBD1. V was clipped by 4 bases and J by 4 bases; unmatched bases: 8. This CDR3 has 16 amino acids. CDR1 is SGHNT, CDR2 YYREEE, per germline (reference sequence). CDR3 sequence reads: CASSIKPGQGADTQYF. The CDR3 region has the DNA TGTGCCAGCAGCATCAAACCGGGACAGGGGGCAGATACGCAGTATTTT.

The gene calls are TRBV29-1 and TRBJ2-3, with TRBD2 matching 10 bases. V lost 5 bases to trimming and J lost 4 bases; unmatched junction nucleotides: 12. This CDR3 has 16 residues. From germline, CDR1 is SQVTM and CDR2 ANQGSEA. CDR3 sequence (DNA): TGCAGCGTTCATAAGGCTAGCGGGAGAATTTCAGATACGCAGTATTTT. It translates to CSVHKASGRISDTQYF.

This chain connects TRBV5-1 to TRBJ2-2; 10 bases map to TRBD1. The CDR3 has 15 residues. Germline V gives CDR1 SGHRS, CDR2 YFSETQ. V was clipped by 4 bases and J by 3 bases; unmatched bases: 3. The CDR3 reads CASSRQGADTGELFF. The CDR3 nucleotides are TGCGCCAGCAGCCGACAGGGGGCCGACACCGGGGAGCTGTTTTTT.

The V and J genes are TRBV2 and TRBJ1-4, with D unresolved. CDR3 length equals 16 residues. In germline, CDR1 is SNHLY, CDR2 FYNNEI. The germline V and J ends were trimmed by 7 bases and 0 bases, with 15 bases remaining between them. In nucleotides, the CDR3 is TGTGCCAGCACGTTGGGATTGGAGGCAACTAATGAAAAACTGTTTTTT. Protein sequence: CASTLGLEATNEKLFF.

The chain combines TRBV4-2 with TRBJ2-1; TRBD1 matches 9 bases. Losses at the gene ends were 3 bases for V and 8 bases for J; bases not matched to a gene: 8. The CDR3 extends over 15 amino acids. Germline-derived CDR1 and CDR2 are LGHNA and YNFKEQ. CDR3 region: CASSHFYRGQYEQFF. The CDR3 DNA is TGTGCCAGCAGCCATTTCTACAGGGGGCAGTATGAGCAGTTCTTC.

The chain has TRBV5-1 and TRBJ2-7; TRBD1 aligns across 12 bases. The CDR3 sequence is 16 residues long. Germline V gene lookup returns CDR1 SGHRS and CDR2 YFSETQ. V lost 0 bases and J lost 6; bases outside the gene matches: 7. The CDR3 loop is CASSLERDRGPGEQYF. The CDR3 nucleotides are TGCGCCAGCAGCTTGGAAAGGGACAGGGGGCCTGGCGAGCAGTACTTC. Full variable domain (remainder filled in from reference TRBV5-1 and TRBJ2-7): KAGVTQTPRYLIKTRGQQVTLSCSPISGHRSVSWYQQTPGQGLQFLFEYFSETQRNKGNFPGRFSGRQFSNSRSEMNVSTLELGDSALYLCASSLERDRGPGEQYFGPGTRLTVT.

This rearrangement joins TRBV28 to TRBJ2-5, with D possibly TRBD1 on 6 matching bases. Germline loops: CDR1 MDHEN, CDR2 SYDVKM. V lost 2 bases and J 1 base, leaving 14 bases between the germline ends. The CDR3 has 16 residues. The CDR3 coding sequence is TGTGCCAGCAGTTTACCCCAGGGGTCGGCCCAAGAGACCCAGTACTTC. This codes for CASSLPQGSAQETQYF.

The rearrangement uses TRBV9 and TRBJ2-7, with 9 positions matching TRBD1. V lost 4 bases and J lost 4; bases outside the gene matches: 3. Germline lookup yields CDR1 SGDLS and CDR2 YYNGEE. The CDR3 loop spans 13 amino acids. The DNA of the CDR3 is TGTGCCAGCAGCAGAGACAGGGGGTACGAGCAGTACTTC. Translating gives CASSRDRGYEQYF.

The chain has TRBV5-6 and TRBJ2-2, with 9 nucleotides matching TRBD2. Germline lookup yields CDR1 SGHDT and CDR2 YYEEEE. The CDR3 extends over 15 amino acids. V shed 0 bases, J shed 6 bases, and the junction held 3 bases outside the gene matches. CDR3 sequence: CASSLVRGRAGELFF. The CDR3 DNA reads TGTGCCAGCAGCTTGGTCCGCGGGAGGGCCGGGGAGCTGTTTTTT.